This T cell receptor (beta chain) stems from a study of OX40 agonist ivuxolimab in advanced cancers. Findings and caveats of the study: At doses 0.1 to 3.0 mg/kg, CD4+ and CD8+ clones expanded.

Libraries were prepared by immunoSEQ multiplex PCR; TCRdb keeps only in-frame clonotypes and omits some of them. The sample carries roughly 70,000 clones, roughly 86% recorded once. Of note for this clone: Its target is unknown.

The germline V and J ends were trimmed by 6 bases and 3 bases, with 12 bases remaining between them. This CDR3 contains 13 residues. Germline V gives CDR1 SQVTM, CDR2 ANQGSEA. This TCR was recovered from an adult with an advanced solid tumor such as melanoma, head and neck, liver or kidney cancer. This specimen consisted of CD4+ or CD8+ T cells sorted from blood, obtained in a trial of the OX40 agonist ivuxolimab. The V gene is TRBV29-1, the J gene TRBJ1-5, with a possible D match to TRBD1 (6 bases). The DNA of the CDR3 is TGCAGCGTCCGGGACAACATCAATCAGCCCCAGCATTTT. This translates into CSVRDNINQPQHF.